This T cell receptor (beta chain) derives from a study of OX40 agonist ivuxolimab in advanced cancers. Overall study: All patients had ivuxolimab intravenously every 2 weeks at 0.01 to 10 mg/kg.

Comment on this clone: Its specificity is unknown.

V dropped 8 bases and J dropped 5 bases, with 18 bases sitting between them. This CDR3 is 14 amino acids long. From germline, CDR1 is SGHTA and CDR2 FQGNSA. People who had autoimmune disease history or systemic immunosuppression were excluded. Profiled with immunoSEQ multiplex PCR; TCRdb holds only in-frame clones, not every one. The sample includes 80,000 to 85,000 clones, around 84% of them seen just once. General study points: CD8+ T cells (on average) carried more expanded clones than CD4+ T cells.

The receptor's source is an adult with an advanced solid tumor such as melanoma, head and neck, liver or kidney cancer. The chain links TRBV7-2 to TRBJ2-5; D is ambiguous. Source: CD4+ or CD8+ T cells sorted from blood, taken in a trial of the OX40 agonist ivuxolimab. The CDR3 loop is CASDFFGLRETQYF. CDR3 bases: TGTGCCAGCGATTTTTTTGGGTTGCGGGAGACCCAGTACTTC.